These 15 T cell receptor beta chains were all obtained from the same sample, sequenced in a study of T cell repertoires in cytomegalovirus infection. Antigens for these TCRs are unknown. One entry per CDR3 protein results from TCRdb running MiXCR on the reads. The sample consists of approximately 110,000 distinct CDR3 sequences, about 30% of them appearing once. Sequencing was performed on CD8+ T cells from cultured PBMCs, taken from culture after CMV antigen stimulation. Every receptor here comes from a human donor in good health (CMV status not recorded). Some clones in this sample may be carry-over from other donors' samples.

The chain uses TRBV15 and TRBJ2-1, with D maybe TRBD2 (5 bases). Deletions cut 0 bases from V and 2 bases from J, with 8 bases between. CDR1 is LNHNV, CDR2 YYDKDF, per germline (reference sequence). The CDR3 consists of 15 residues. For the CDR3, the DNA is TGTGCCACCAGCAGAGACGGGGAAGCCTACAATGAGCAGTTCTTC. It yields the protein CATSRDGEAYNEQFF. Drawing the rest from reference TRBV15 and TRBJ2-1, the complete variable domain is DAMVIQNPRYQVTQFGKPVTLSCSQTLNHNVMYWYQQKSSQAPKLLFHYYDKDFNNEADTPDNFQSRRPNTSFCFLDIRSPGLGDTAMYLCATSRDGEAYNEQFFGPGTRLTVL.

This rearrangement joins TRBV6-2 or TRBV6-3 to TRBJ2-7; unclear D gene. From germline, CDR1 is MNHEY and CDR2 SVGEGT. CDR3 size: 11 residues. Trimming took 6 bases from V and 7 from J, leaving 10 bases between them. The chain's CDR3 is CASRLNLEQYF. The CDR3 region has the DNA TGTGCCAGCAGATTAAACTTGGAGCAGTACTTC.

This rearrangement joins TRBV7-2 to TRBJ2-7; 8 bases are shared with TRBD1. CDR1 SGHTA and CDR2 FQGNSA come from the germline V gene. V shed 1 base, J shed 7 bases, and the junction held 9 bases outside the gene matches. This CDR3 has 15 residues. The CDR3, as DNA: TGTGCCAGCAGCTTAGGGGGGACAGGTCGTGAGGAGCAGTACTTC. It translates to CASSLGGTGREEQYF.

This clonotype was seen a handful of times. The chain uses TRBV12-3 or TRBV12-4 and TRBJ2-7, with D hard to call. The CDR3 covers 14 residues. V was cut by 4 bases and J by 0 bases, with 10 bases left in between. The CDR3 bases are TGTGCCAGCAGTTGGAAAAGGGACTCCTACGAGCAGTACTTC. Amino acid sequence: CASSWKRDSYEQYF.

In its sample, this clonotype was seen a few times. The genes are TRBV7-9 and TRBJ2-5; 12 bases map to TRBD2. This CDR3 is built from 16 residues. Germline V gene data show CDR1 as SEHNR and CDR2 as FQNEAQ (reference sequence). Trimming took 4 bases from V and 0 from J; bases not matched to a gene: 3. The CDR3 DNA reads as TGTGCCAGCAGCTCCTGGACTAGCGGGGACCAAGAGACCCAGTACTTC. It specifies CASSSWTSGDQETQYF.

V is TRBV27 and J is TRBJ2-7; D uncertain. The germline CDR1 and CDR2 sequences are MNHEY and SMNVEV (reference sequence). V was clipped by 0 bases and J by 2 bases, with 5 bases between them. The CDR3 runs to 13 residues. As DNA, the CDR3 is TGTGCCAGCAGTTTATCGGCGGCCTACGAGCAGTACTTC. It is translated as CASSLSAAYEQYF.

This clonotype occurred many times. The rearrangement links TRBV10-3 to TRBJ2-7; D is perhaps TRBD1 (6 bases). Germline lookup yields CDR1 ENHRY and CDR2 SYGVKD. The CDR3 spans 14 residues. Deletions cut 0 bases from V and 3 bases from J, with 9 bases between. The CDR3 DNA reads as TGTGCCATCAGTGAGTCTGGGGGCCACTACGAGCAGTACTTC. This sequence encodes CAISESGGHYEQYF.

This clonotype was recorded at least ten times. The chain recombines TRBV7-8 with TRBJ2-5; D gene ambiguous. Germline V gives CDR1 SGHVS, CDR2 FQNEAQ. Trimming left V 3 bases short and J 0 bases short, with 8 bases between. CDR3 length equals 14 residues. The DNA for the CDR3 is TGTGCCAGCAGCTTTAGAGTCTACCAAGAGACCCAGTACTTC. Translation: CASSFRVYQETQYF. Variable domain in full (rest from reference TRBV7-8 and TRBJ2-5): GAGVSQSPRYKVAKRGQDVALRCDPISGHVSLFWYQQALGQGPEFLTYFQNEAQLDKSGLPSDRFFAERPEGSVSTLKIQRTQQEDSAVYLCASSFRVYQETQYFGPGTRLLVL.

This clonotype turned up a few times. The chain joins TRBV4-1 to TRBJ1-6; no clear D gene. V lost 4 bases, J lost 8 bases, and 9 bases lay in between. Germline CDR1 is MGHRA and CDR2 is YSYEKL. The CDR3 is 13 amino acids. CDR3 in DNA: TGCGCCAGCAGCCCGAACCAGTATTCACCCCTCCACTTT. Translating it yields CASSPNQYSPLHF.

The V call is TRBV9, the J call TRBJ2-5, with D perhaps matching TRBD1 (6 bases). The germline V gene has CDR1 SGDLS and CDR2 YYNGEE. With 4 bases removed from V and 1 base from J, the gap between germline ends came to 11 bases. There are 14 residues in the CDR3. In DNA form, the CDR3 reads TGTGCCAGCAGCACCGGACAGTCCCAAGAGACCCAGTACTTC. It codes for CASSTGQSQETQYF. The whole variable domain, filled in from reference TRBV9 and TRBJ2-5, reads DSGVTQTPKHLITATGQRVTLRCSPRSGDLSVYWYQQSLDQGLQFLIQYYNGEERAKGNILERFSAQQFPDLHSELNLSSLELGDSALYFCASSTGQSQETQYFGPGTRLLVL.

The rearrangement uses TRBV20-1 and TRBJ2-2; no reliable D call. This CDR3 is built from 13 residues. Germline CDR1 DFQATT, CDR2 SNEGSKA (reference sequence). V was trimmed by 5 bases and J by 2 bases, leaving 9 bases between them. In DNA, the CDR3 is TGCAGTGCTCGGACCGTTAACACCGGGGAGCTGTTTTTT. This gives the protein CSARTVNTGELFF.

The chain couples TRBV28 to TRBJ2-1; TRBD2 is a possible D gene (6 bases). Looked up from germline, CDR1 is MDHEN and CDR2 is SYDVKM. V was trimmed by 5 bases and J by 2 bases, leaving 13 bases between them. CDR3 size: 15 residues. The CDR3 is CASSTWRDPYNEQFF. As DNA, the CDR3 is TGTGCCAGCAGTACTTGGCGGGACCCCTACAATGAGCAGTTCTTC.

The V gene is TRBV6-5, the J gene TRBJ1-1; no definite D call. Germline CDR1 is MNHEY and CDR2 is SVGAGI. Trimming took 7 bases from V and 4 from J, leaving 16 bases between them. The CDR3 totals 14 residues. This CDR3 reads CASNRYGGSTEAFF. The CDR3 nucleotides are TGTGCCAGCAACCGGTACGGAGGTAGCACTGAAGCTTTCTTT.

This clonotype was counted at least ten times. The V and J genes are TRBV6-2 or TRBV6-3 and TRBJ2-7; a weak D match, TRBD2 (5 bases). Germline V gene lookup returns CDR1 MNHEY and CDR2 SVGEGT. The ends were cut back, 7 bases at V and 8 bases at J, with 18 bases in the middle. The CDR3 contains 13 residues. In DNA, the CDR3 is TGTGCCAGCACCGAGGGCCAAATTTCCAAGCAGTACTTC. It is translated as CASTEGQISKQYF.

Many counts were recorded for this clonotype. Here the CDR3 DNA reads TGTGCCAGCAGAATCAGGGGTGGTGACCGGGATGGCTACACCTTC. Amino acid sequence: CASRIRGGDRDGYTF. This chain links TRBV6-1 with TRBJ1-2; TRBD1 might be the D (6 bases). The CDR3 consists of 15 residues. The V gene's germline CDR1 is MNHNS and CDR2 SASEGT. Trimming removed 6 bases at V and 6 bases at J, with 20 bases between.